Given below is one T cell receptor (beta chain) in context. Its antigen remains unknown. The data were taken from a study of T cells in localized non-small cell lung cancer. This table comes from immunoSEQ multiplex PCR, and its TCRdb copy is limited to in-frame clones, with some not included. The table records tens of thousands of clones, around 87% of them present only once. Study-wide points: Appearance in adjacent lung was seen for a median around 60 of the top 100 tumor clones. Longer overall survival associated with higher blood T cell density; shorter survival with higher adjacent-lung clonality. Uninvolved nearby lung showed the greatest T cell clonality, exceeding that found in tumor.

From germline, CDR1 is SSHAT and CDR2 FNYEAQ (reference sequence). V shed 5 bases and J shed 1 base, with 11 bases lying between them. The CDR3 is 15 amino acids. Sequenced here: PBMCs, sampled before any cancer treatment. The sequence came from a man between 40 and 70 years old with stage II lung adenocarcinoma. This chain uses TRBV7-7 with TRBJ1-4, with D unresolved. DNA for the CDR3: TGTGCCAGCAGCCGAACCAGCGGAACTAATGAAAAACTGTTTTTT. Encoded protein: CASSRTSGTNEKLFF.